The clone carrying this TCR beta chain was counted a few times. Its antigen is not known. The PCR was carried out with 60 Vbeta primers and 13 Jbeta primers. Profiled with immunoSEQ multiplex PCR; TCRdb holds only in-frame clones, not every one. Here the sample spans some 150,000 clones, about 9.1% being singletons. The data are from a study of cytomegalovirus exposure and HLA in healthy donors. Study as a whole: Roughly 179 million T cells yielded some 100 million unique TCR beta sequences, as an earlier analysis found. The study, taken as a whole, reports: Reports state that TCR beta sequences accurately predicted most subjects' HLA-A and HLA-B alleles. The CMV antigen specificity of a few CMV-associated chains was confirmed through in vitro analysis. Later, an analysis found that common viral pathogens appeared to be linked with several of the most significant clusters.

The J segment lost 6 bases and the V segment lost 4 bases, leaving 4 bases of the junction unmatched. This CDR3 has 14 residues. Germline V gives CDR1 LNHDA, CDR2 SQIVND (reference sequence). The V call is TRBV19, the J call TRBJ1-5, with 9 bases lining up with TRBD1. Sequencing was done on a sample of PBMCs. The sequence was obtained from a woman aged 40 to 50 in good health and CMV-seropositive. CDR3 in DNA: TGTGCCAGTAGTACCGGGACAGGGAGTCAGCCCCAGCATTTT. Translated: CASSTGTGSQPQHF.